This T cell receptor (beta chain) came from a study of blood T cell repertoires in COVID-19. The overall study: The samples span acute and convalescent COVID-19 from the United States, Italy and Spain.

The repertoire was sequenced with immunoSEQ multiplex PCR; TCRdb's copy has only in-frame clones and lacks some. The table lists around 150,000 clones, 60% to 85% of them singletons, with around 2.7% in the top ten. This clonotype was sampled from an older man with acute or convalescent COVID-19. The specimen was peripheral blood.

The CDR3 region has the DNA TGTGCCACCAGCAGAGACCCCCCAGGGGAGCAGTTCTTC. This translates into CATSRDPPGEQFF. The chain recombines TRBV15 with TRBJ2-1; TRBD1 is a possible D gene (5 bases). This CDR3 comprises 13 residues. Trimming pared 0 bases from V and 10 bases from J, leaving 10 bases between. CDR1 and CDR2 (germline): LNHNV, YYDKDF (reference sequence).